This T cell receptor beta chain derives from a study of response to subunit inactivated influenza vaccine. J was trimmed by 5 bases and V by 7 bases; bases with no gene match: 7. The germline CDR1 and CDR2 sequences are SEHNR and FQNEAQ (reference sequence). CDR3 length equals 13 residues. A single record per CDR3 protein comes from TCRdb applying MiXCR to the RT-PCR reads. The sample carries 500,000 to 600,000 distinct CDR3 sequences, approximately 10% recorded once. Another study also made use of these data, one on T cells expressing NK-cell markers. As that study records: 5'RACE template switching with UMIs generated TCR beta cDNA.

The TCR comes from a man aged 50 or older who received an inactivated influenza vaccine. The sample consisted of PBMCs from blood, taken on the day of vaccination. The chain couples TRBV7-9 to TRBJ2-5; 7 bases line up with TRBD1. This CDR3 is CASTNRGWETQYF. Written as DNA, the CDR3 is TGTGCCAGCACCAACAGGGGCTGGGAGACCCAGTACTTC.